Sequencing of this TCR beta chain was carried out in a study of blood T cell repertoires in COVID-19. Germline V CDR1 and CDR2: SGHDN, FVKESK. Trimming took 2 bases from V and 7 from J, leaving 5 bases between them. The CDR3 is 12 amino acids. Per the authors' pipeline: Estimates of nucleated cell counts were drawn from the amplification of reference gene primers. Using immunoSEQ multiplex PCR, the repertoire was profiled, and TCRdb retains in-frame clones only, with some absent. V and J calls and clone size are given by that table; D and trimming were obtained from the DNA. The table shows about 440,000 clones, with nearly 90% occurring only once.

Sequencing was performed on PBMCs or T cells enriched from blood (not recorded which). J is TRBJ2-2 and V is TRBV14, with unresolved D. This TCR was sampled from a woman younger than 30 with acute COVID-19. CDR3: CASSQIYGELFF. CDR3 in DNA: TGTGCCAGCAGCCAAATATACGGGGAGCTGTTTTTT.